The sequence of this T cell receptor (beta chain) was determined in a study of early T cells in non-severe SARS-CoV-2 infection. Looking at the study overall: Sequencing used unsorted whole-blood bulk RNA, so chains lack pairing.

Researchers attached unique molecular identifiers to individual cDNA molecules. MiXCR was run by TCRdb on the 5' RACE reads, yielding one entry per CDR3 protein. Of tens of thousands of distinct CDR3 sequences listed, about 4% were seen once; the top ten hold 10%. This clonotype is medium-sized (0.01 to 0.1%). The antigen is not known. Study observations and caveats: VDJdb matches were skewed toward anti-spike CD8 T cell responses.

CDR1 is MNHNS, CDR2 SASEGT, per germline. The germline V and J ends were trimmed by 5 bases and 4 bases, with 10 bases remaining between them. CDR3 length: 13 residues. J is TRBJ2-3 and V is TRBV6-1; D gene unclear. The receptor's source is an adult who was a healthcare worker with PCR-confirmed SARS-CoV-2 infection or an uninfected control (not recorded which). The material sequenced was whole blood. CDR3 protein: CASSLQPPDTQYF. CDR3 sequence (DNA): TGTGCCAGCAGTCTCCAACCCCCAGATACGCAGTATTTT.